The 16 T cell receptor beta chains below all came from one sample that was sequenced in a study of PD-1 blockade in classical Hodgkin lymphoma. The protocol was immunoSEQ multiplex PCR, while the TCRdb copy is restricted to in-frame clones and leaves out a portion. The table records 45,000 to 50,000 clones, around three quarters of them present only once. Every patient experienced relapse after autologous stem cell transplantation, and brentuximab vedotin exposure varied. Specimen: peripheral blood mononuclear cells (PBMCs), collected before the second cycle of nivolumab. All receptors come from a human donor with classical Hodgkin lymphoma.

The chain couples TRBV5-1 to TRBJ2-1, with TRBD2 matching over 9 bases. In germline, CDR1 is SGHRS, CDR2 YFSETQ. The CDR3 length is 16 residues. The ends lost 0 bases at V and 1 base at J; junction bases unmatched: 2. The DNA for the CDR3 is TGCGCCAGCAGCTTGGACGCGGGGGGGTCCTACAATGAGCAGTTCTTC. It yields the protein CASSLDAGGSYNEQFF.

The rearrangement uses TRBV6-6 and TRBJ1-1, with 8 bases identical to TRBD1. With V trimmed by 3 bases and J by 4 bases, 4 bases remained unmatched. CDR3 size: 14 residues. Germline CDR1 reads MNHNY; CDR2 reads SVGAGI (reference sequence). CDR3 loop: CASSYQGAGTEAFF. The CDR3 bases are TGTGCCAGCAGTTATCAGGGGGCGGGCACTGAAGCTTTCTTT.

The chain is built from TRBV25-1 and TRBJ1-4; tentatively, D is TRBD1 (6 bases). CDR1 is MGHDK and CDR2 is SYGVNS in the germline V gene. V was shortened by 3 bases and J by 8 bases, with 10 bases between the two germline ends. This CDR3 is 13 amino acids long. CDR3 bases: TGTGCCAGCAGTGACAGGGGAGGGGAAAAACTGTTTTTT. Protein product: CASSDRGGEKLFF.

This clone was found once. The chain's CDR3 is CASSILGQGQWETQYF. In DNA, the CDR3 is TGTGCCAGTAGTATCCTCGGACAGGGACAATGGGAGACCCAGTACTTC. The chain couples TRBV19 to TRBJ2-5; TRBD1 agrees at 8 bases. The trim removed 3 bases at V and 5 bases at J, leaving 11 bases unmatched. Germline V gene data show CDR1 as LNHDA and CDR2 as SQIVND (reference sequence). This CDR3 has 16 residues. Based on the CDR3 plus reference TRBV19 and TRBJ2-5, the full variable domain is DGGITQSPKYLFRKEGQNVTLSCEQNLNHDAMYWYRQDPGQGLRLIYYSQIVNDFQKGDIAEGYSVSREKKESFPLTVTSAQKNPTAFYLCASSILGQGQWETQYFGPGTRLLVL.

This clone has a single count. The chain recombines TRBV4-1 with TRBJ2-4; D remains unclear. Germline CDR1 MGHRA, CDR2 YSYEKL. The V gene lost 0 bases and the J gene lost 6 bases, with 6 bases spanning the gap. This CDR3 is 13 amino acids long. The CDR3, as DNA: TGCGCCAGCAGCCAAGAAAGCTCAAACATTCAGTACTTC. This encodes CASSQESSNIQYF.

This clone occurred a few times. V is TRBV9 and J is TRBJ2-2; the D is unclear. The CDR3 loop spans 13 amino acids. CDR1 and CDR2 from the germline V gene are SGDLS and YYNGEE. Trimming pared 3 bases from V and 5 bases from J, leaving 8 bases between. The CDR3 nucleotides read TGTGCCAGCAGCGAGACGAGAACCGGGGAGCTGTTTTTT. It is translated as CASSETRTGELFF.

The rearrangement joins TRBV10-3 to TRBJ1-3; D is perhaps TRBD1 (5 bases). The CDR3 is made up of 12 amino acids. Germline-derived CDR1 and CDR2 are ENHRY and SYGVKD. The germline V and J ends were trimmed by 10 bases and 1 base, with 8 bases remaining between them. The CDR3 is CATQGSGNTIYF. The CDR3 region has the DNA TGTGCCACCCAGGGTTCTGGAAACACCATATATTTT.

This clone appeared a single time. This chain uses TRBV6-5 with TRBJ2-7, with D possibly called TRBD1 or TRBD2 (6 bases each). The V gene lost 7 bases and the J gene lost 6 bases, with 22 bases spanning the gap. The CDR3 has 15 amino acids. CDR1 and CDR2 (germline): MNHEY, SVGAGI. CDR3 nucleotide sequence: TGTGCCAGCACCCGAGCTGGGGGCGCAGCGGGCGAGCAGTACTTC. Protein: CASTRAGGAAGEQYF.

The CDR3 sequence is CSVEGGPGQPQHF. The CDR3 coding sequence is TGCAGCGTTGAAGGGGGGCCCGGTCAGCCCCAGCATTTT. The gene calls are TRBV29-1 and TRBJ1-5, with D possibly matching TRBD1 (6 bases). Germline lookup yields CDR1 SQVTM and CDR2 ANQGSEA. The CDR3 has 13 amino acids. Between the trimmed V and J ends, which lost 1 base and 6 bases, there was a span of 10 bases.

The rearrangement joins TRBV9 to TRBJ2-7; D is perhaps TRBD2 (6 bases). CDR1 is SGDLS and CDR2 is YYNGEE in the germline V gene. The V end was cut by 0 bases, the J end by 6 bases, with 13 bases between. The CDR3 totals 14 residues. The CDR3 here is CASSVDVPEGEQYF. CDR3 coding DNA: TGTGCCAGCAGCGTAGATGTCCCGGAGGGCGAGCAGTACTTC. Using reference TRBV9 and TRBJ2-7 for the parts outside the CDR3, the full variable domain is DSGVTQTPKHLITATGQRVTLRCSPRSGDLSVYWYQQSLDQGLQFLIQYYNGEERAKGNILERFSAQQFPDLHSELNLSSLELGDSALYFCASSVDVPEGEQYFGPGTRLTVT.

V is TRBV14 and J is TRBJ2-3; 15 bases line up with TRBD2. V shed 4 bases, J shed 1 base, and the junction held 15 bases outside the gene matches. This CDR3 is 21 amino acids long. Germline assignment: CDR1 SGHDN and CDR2 FVKESK. CDR3 nucleotides: TGTGCCAGCAGCCTCGGACCACCGGGACTAGCGGGGGGACAGGGCACAGATACGCAGTATTTT. It codes for CASSLGPPGLAGGQGTDTQYF.

For the CDR3, the DNA is TGTGCTAGTGGTGCAGGACAAAGTCGGGCCAACGTCCTGACTTTC. Translation: CASGAGQSRANVLTF. The chain combines TRBV12-5 with TRBJ2-6; weak D call: TRBD1 (5 bases). The CDR3 covers 15 residues. Per the germline V gene, CDR1 is LGHNT and CDR2 is FRNRAP. V lost 5 bases, J lost 5 bases, and 13 bases lay in between.

This clone is a singleton in its sample. CDR3 sequence (DNA): TGTGCCATCAGTTTCACTAGCGGGGCCTACGAGCAGTACTTC. Its protein is CAISFTSGAYEQYF. V and J are TRBV10-3 and TRBJ2-7; TRBD2 aligns across 10 bases. V was clipped by 5 bases and J by 2 bases; unmatched bases: 3. CDR1 and CDR2 from the germline V gene are ENHRY and SYGVKD. This CDR3 has 14 amino acids.

The chain is built from TRBV4-2 and TRBJ2-4; D may be TRBD1 (6 bases). Per the germline V gene, CDR1 is LGHNA and CDR2 is YNFKEQ. CDR3 size: 15 residues. Trimming took off 4 bases at V and 7 bases at J, with 17 bases between the two ends. For the CDR3, the DNA is TGTGCCAGCAGCCTCCTTTCTACCAGGGGTAACATTCAGTACTTC. It specifies CASSLLSTRGNIQYF.

This sequence joins TRBV5-1 and TRBJ2-7, with 8 nucleotides matching TRBD2. The CDR3 extends over 13 amino acids. The trim removed 0 bases at V and 4 bases at J, leaving 0 bases unmatched. From germline, CDR1 is SGHRS and CDR2 YFSETQ. The CDR3 sequence: CASSLERGYEQYF. CDR3 nucleotide sequence: TGCGCCAGCAGCTTGGAGCGGGGGTACGAGCAGTACTTC. Drawing the rest from reference TRBV5-1 and TRBJ2-7, the complete variable domain is KAGVTQTPRYLIKTRGQQVTLSCSPISGHRSVSWYQQTPGQGLQFLFEYFSETQRNKGNFPGRFSGRQFSNSRSEMNVSTLELGDSALYLCASSLERGYEQYFGPGTRLTVT.

The chain couples TRBV7-8 to TRBJ1-5; D is unclear. Germline V gene lookup returns CDR1 SGHVS and CDR2 FQNEAQ. V was cut by 4 bases and J by 7 bases, with 11 bases left in between. The CDR3 is made up of 13 amino acids. The CDR3: CASSSAPRQPQHF. CDR3 sequence (DNA): TGTGCCAGCAGCTCCGCCCCTAGGCAGCCCCAGCATTTT.